One and the same sample provided the 22 T cell receptor beta chains below, sequenced in a study of blood T cell repertoires in COVID-19. Generated by immunoSEQ multiplex PCR, the TCRdb table keeps only in-frame clones and is missing some. The sample holds some 190,000 clones; more than 75% are singletons and the top ten take around 17%. The sequencing input was PBMCs or T cells enriched from blood (not recorded which). These receptors originate from a woman aged 50 to 65 with acute COVID-19.

The gene calls are TRBV7-3 and TRBJ2-2; 10 bases are shared with TRBD1. The J segment lost 4 bases and the V segment lost 4 bases, leaving 9 bases of the junction unmatched. CDR1 SGHTA and CDR2 FQGTGA come from the germline V gene. The CDR3 covers 17 residues. CDR3 protein: CASSYAGTGAGTGELFF. CDR3 DNA sequence: TGTGCCAGCAGCTATGCCGGGACAGGGGCGGGCACCGGGGAGCTGTTTTTT.

The chain couples TRBV5-4 to TRBJ2-5; 15 bases agree with TRBD2. The V segment lost 3 bases and the J segment 5 bases; nucleotides outside the gene matches: 8. Germline CDR1 reads SGHNT; CDR2 reads YYREEE (reference sequence). The length of the CDR3 is 17 residues. In DNA, the CDR3 is TGTGCCAGCAGCTCCGGACTAGCGGGGGGGCCGGCGGAGACCCAGTACTTC. This sequence encodes CASSSGLAGGPAETQYF.

The chain employs TRBV5-1 and TRBJ1-4; D is undetermined. The CDR3 covers 16 residues. Trimming removed 3 bases from V and 1 base from J, with 13 bases in between. Germline CDR1 and CDR2: SGHRS and YFSETQ. The CDR3 region is CASSSGRALTNEKLFF. For the CDR3, the DNA is TGCGCCAGCAGCTCCGGGAGGGCCCTAACTAATGAAAAACTGTTTTTT.

This chain connects TRBV5-1 to TRBJ1-2; 8 bases are a match to TRBD1. The germline gives CDR1 SGHRS, CDR2 YFSETQ. This CDR3 has 14 residues. J was trimmed by 6 bases and V by 0 bases; bases with no gene match: 4. The CDR3 reads CASSLDRGTNGYTF. The CDR3, as DNA: TGCGCCAGCAGCTTGGACAGGGGGACGAATGGCTACACCTTC.

This chain uses TRBV7-3 with TRBJ1-2; D is uncertain. CDR1 is SGHTA and CDR2 is FQGTGA in the germline V gene. V was trimmed by 3 bases and J by 3 bases, leaving 8 bases between them. There are 13 residues in the CDR3. The CDR3 DNA is TGTGCCAGCAGCTTGAGTACCCACTATGGCTACACCTTC. Translating gives CASSLSTHYGYTF.

The rearrangement links TRBV28 to TRBJ2-3; D perhaps matches TRBD2 (6 bases). Per the germline V gene, CDR1 is MDHEN and CDR2 is SYDVKM. CDR3 length equals 15 residues. Trimming stripped 7 bases from V and 0 bases from J, with 14 bases between. The CDR3 loop reads CASNPLADSTDTQYF. CDR3 coding DNA: TGTGCCAGCAACCCTTTAGCGGATAGCACAGATACGCAGTATTTT.

This clone was seen once. No DNA is shown, since the ends of the CDR3 on it are uncertain; the CDR3 is the one TCRdb lists. The chain uses TRBV6-4 and TRBJ1-1. The CDR3 region is 13 residues in length, termini included. CDR1 and CDR2 (germline): MRHNA, SNTAGT. The CDR3 loop reads CASSDFRGTEAFF.

This clone was observed a single time. V gene TRBV19 combines with J gene TRBJ2-2; D ambiguous. The V gene's germline CDR1 is LNHDA and CDR2 SQIVND (reference sequence). The CDR3 has 14 amino acids. The germline V and J ends were trimmed by 1 base and 3 bases, with 6 bases remaining between them. CDR3 in DNA: TGTGCCAGTAGTATAGCCCAATACACCGGGGAGCTGTTTTTT. Its protein is CASSIAQYTGELFF.

This clone has just a few counts. The chain links TRBV9 to TRBJ1-6, with a tentative D call TRBD1 (5 bases). The CDR3 is made up of 16 amino acids. Germline V gene sequence: CDR1 SGDLS, CDR2 YYNGEE. V gave up 0 bases and J gave up 5 bases, with 12 bases separating them. The CDR3 DNA reads TGTGCCAGCAGCGTAGTGCCAGGGTTCGATAATTCACCCCTCCACTTT. Its translation: CASSVVPGFDNSPLHF. The complete variable domain, with remaining parts taken from reference TRBV9 and TRBJ1-6, reads DSGVTQTPKHLITATGQRVTLRCSPRSGDLSVYWYQQSLDQGLQFLIQYYNGEERAKGNILERFSAQQFPDLHSELNLSSLELGDSALYFCASSVVPGFDNSPLHFGNGTRLTVT.

The rearrangement joins TRBV10-1 to TRBJ2-3; tentative D call: TRBD2 (5 bases). The CDR3 has 17 residues. V gave up 2 bases and J gave up 3 bases, with 18 bases separating them. Germline CDR1 and CDR2: WNHNN and SYGVQD (reference sequence). The DNA of the CDR3 is TGCGCCAGCAGTGAGACTACTAGGAATCCCGGGACAGATACGCAGTATTTT. Translation: CASSETTRNPGTDTQYF.

A single count supports this clone. Sequence at one end of the junction differs from germline and may be a read error. The rearrangement links TRBV18 to TRBJ2-3; D remains ambiguous. The CDR3 has 14 amino acids. Germline loops: CDR1 KGHSH, CDR2 LQKENI. CDR3: CASSSPLELDTQYF. The CDR3 region has the DNA TGTGCCAGCTCATCACCTCTGGAGTTGGATACGCAGTATTTT.

The chain carries TRBV18 and TRBJ2-2; TRBD1 is a possible D gene (8 bases). Trimming shortened V by 5 bases and J by 4 bases, and 14 bases separated the two germline ends. Germline-derived CDR1 and CDR2 are KGHSH and LQKENI. The CDR3 has 15 residues. The CDR3 sequence: CASSGQGGSTGELFF. CDR3 DNA sequence: TGTGCCAGCTCAGGACAGGGAGGGAGCACCGGGGAGCTGTTTTTT.

The V and J genes are TRBV7-9 and TRBJ1-1; D is perhaps TRBD1 (5 bases). Trimming took off 5 bases at V and 1 base at J, with 11 bases between the two ends. Germline assignment: CDR1 SEHNR and CDR2 FQNEAQ (reference sequence). This CDR3 contains 14 residues. The CDR3 reads CASSPRGGNTEAFF. The CDR3 DNA reads TGTGCCAGCAGCCCACGGGGGGGGAACACTGAAGCTTTCTTT.

V is TRBV11-2 and J is TRBJ2-5; 8 nucleotides line up with TRBD1. The junction had 23 bases not matched to a gene; V was cut back by 4 bases and J by 10 bases. The CDR3 length is 18 residues. In germline, CDR1 is SGHAT, CDR2 FQNNGV. The CDR3, as DNA: TGTGCCAGCAGCTCCCCGTGGGACAGGTGGGTAAGAGAAGGAGACCAGTACTTC. This codes for CASSSPWDRWVREGDQYF.

The chain is built from TRBV27 and TRBJ1-6, with a weak D call TRBD1 (5 bases). V was clipped by 5 bases and J by 6 bases, with 8 bases between them. The germline V gene has CDR1 MNHEY and CDR2 SMNVEV (reference sequence). The length of the CDR3 is 13 residues. The CDR3 coding sequence is TGTGCCAGCAGTCGGCAGGGTAATTCACCCCTCCACTTT. Translation: CASSRQGNSPLHF.

This chain connects TRBV7-6 to TRBJ1-5, with TRBD1 matching 8 bases. This CDR3 is built from 16 residues. The J segment lost 2 bases and the V segment lost 1 base, leaving 4 bases of the junction unmatched. CDR1 SGHVS and CDR2 FNYEAQ come from the germline V gene. Here the CDR3 reads CASSLGSGQGNQPQHF. CDR3 DNA sequence: TGTGCCAGCAGCTTAGGGTCGGGACAGGGCAATCAGCCCCAGCATTTT.

This clone has just a few counts. V is TRBV4-2 and J is TRBJ1-4; 11 bases are shared with TRBD1. With V trimmed by 3 bases and J by 7 bases, 7 bases remained unmatched. Looked up from germline, CDR1 is LGHNA and CDR2 is YNFKEQ. The CDR3 loop spans 16 amino acids. The DNA for the CDR3 is TGTGCCAGCAGCCAGGGACAGGGGGGAGATAGTGAAAAACTGTTTTTT. Translation gives CASSQGQGGDSEKLFF.

The chain has TRBV7-9 and TRBJ2-1, with D perhaps matching TRBD2 (7 bases). Between the trimmed V and J ends, which lost 11 bases and 8 bases, there was a span of 28 bases. In germline, CDR1 is SEHNR, CDR2 FQNEAQ (reference sequence). This CDR3 spans 16 amino acids. CDR3 DNA: TGTGCCGGCGTCGGCCGGAGGGGGGGCGGGGCCGATGAGCAGTTCTTC. It codes for CAGVGRRGGGADEQFF.

This chain joins TRBV3-1 (or the pseudogene TRBV3-2) and TRBJ1-6, with unresolved D. V gave up 5 bases and J gave up 7 bases, with 3 bases separating them. From germline, CDR1 is LGHDT and CDR2 YNNKEL (reference sequence). The CDR3 runs to 11 residues. CDR3 amino acids: CASSSNSPLHF. The CDR3 DNA is TGTGCCAGCAGCTCGAATTCACCCCTCCACTTT.

DNA of the CDR3: TGTGCCAGTAGTGCCAGGACAGGGGGCAACACTGAAGCTTTCTTT. Its protein product is CASSARTGGNTEAFF. The rearrangement uses TRBV19 and TRBJ1-1, with TRBD1 identical over 11 bases. With V trimmed by 5 bases and J by 2 bases, 4 bases remained unmatched. The germline V gene encodes CDR1 LNHDA and CDR2 SQIVND (reference sequence). The CDR3 is made up of 15 amino acids.

The genes are TRBV4-1 and TRBJ2-1; 7 bases fit TRBD1. J gave up 4 bases and V 0 bases, and 6 bases lay outside the gene matches. The CDR3 has 16 amino acids. Germline CDR1 reads MGHRA; CDR2 reads YSYEKL. CDR3 sequence: CASSQDPRTGYNEQFF. The CDR3 DNA sequence: TGCGCCAGCAGCCAAGATCCCAGGACAGGTTACAATGAGCAGTTCTTC.

The chain links TRBV28 to TRBJ2-5; D gene ambiguous. This CDR3 region has 15 residues. V lost 6 bases to trimming and J lost 3 bases, with 17 bases between them. CDR1 is MDHEN, CDR2 SYDVKM, per germline. DNA of the CDR3: TGTGCCAGCAGCCTAGAGAGAAGAGAAAAAGAGACCCAGTACTTC. As protein: CASSLERREKETQYF.